These 10 T cell receptor beta chains originate from one sample sequenced in a study of response to subunit inactivated influenza vaccine. TCRdb reprocessed the RT-PCR reads via MiXCR and lists one record per CDR3 protein. The sample includes approximately 290,000 distinct CDR3 sequences, around 20% seen only once; the top ten take around a tenth. The sequencing used PBMCs from blood, collected less than 22 months after vaccination. These TCRs come from a man aged 50-75 years who received an inactivated influenza vaccine.

J is TRBJ1-6 and V is TRBV12-3 or TRBV12-4; 7 positions match TRBD1. The trim removed 7 bases at V and 3 bases at J, leaving 9 bases unmatched. The CDR3 is 16 amino acids. In DNA form, the CDR3 reads TGTGCCAGCACCAACCGACAGGGCCGCTATAATTCACCCCTCCACTTT. Its translation: CASTNRQGRYNSPLHF.

This clonotype was picked up a small number of times. V and J are TRBV5-6 and TRBJ2-3; 7 bases map to TRBD1. CDR1 and CDR2 (germline): SGHDT, YYEEEE. The CDR3 contains 15 residues. J gave up 0 bases and V 3 bases, and 4 bases lay outside the gene matches. CDR3 residues: CASSSGTESTDTQYF. Here the CDR3 DNA reads TGTGCCAGCAGCTCCGGGACAGAGAGCACAGATACGCAGTATTTT.

This clonotype has more than one count but fewer than ten. The rearrangement uses TRBV6-9 and TRBJ2-7; D remains ambiguous. The CDR3 length is 15 residues. Germline loops: CDR1 MNHGY, CDR2 SVAAGI. The V end lost 2 bases, the J end lost 0 bases, and 11 bases lay between the germline ends. The DNA of the CDR3 is TGTGCCAGCAGTTATCGTACTTTACACTCCTACGAGCAGTACTTC. Protein: CASSYRTLHSYEQYF.

The chain links TRBV24-1 to TRBJ2-2, with D perhaps matching TRBD1 (6 bases). This CDR3 has 13 amino acids. CDR1 and CDR2 from the germline V gene are KGHDR and SFDVKD. The germline V and J ends were trimmed by 6 bases and 7 bases, with 11 bases remaining between them. The CDR3 DNA is TGTGCCACCAGTACAACAGGGAGCGGGGAGCTGTTTTTT. This encodes CATSTTGSGELFF.

The rearrangement links TRBV4-2 to TRBJ2-7; D perhaps matches TRBD2 (5 bases). CDR1 is LGHNA and CDR2 is YNFKEQ in the germline V gene. CDR3 length: 14 amino acids. V lost 2 bases and J lost 5, with 13 bases in between. The CDR3 sequence is CASSQLDSADEQYF. Written as DNA, the CDR3 is TGTGCCAGCAGCCAACTGGACTCCGCGGACGAGCAGTACTTC.

The chain links TRBV20-1 to TRBJ1-5, with 7 bases aligning to TRBD1. Germline V gene sequence: CDR1 DFQATT, CDR2 SNEGSKA (reference sequence). V shed 4 bases, J shed 7 bases, and the junction held 7 bases outside the gene matches. This CDR3 has 13 amino acids. CDR3: CSATGGIRQPQHF. In DNA, the CDR3 is TGCAGTGCTACAGGGGGAATTAGGCAGCCCCAGCATTTT.

This clonotype was observed many times. The rearrangement links TRBV10-3 to TRBJ1-2; D call uncertain. The CDR3 has 14 residues. The germline V gene has CDR1 ENHRY and CDR2 SYGVKD. Trimming shortened V by 0 bases and J by 8 bases, and 13 bases separated the two germline ends. DNA of the CDR3: TGTGCCATCAGTGAGTCGCCAGCGTTCGAGGGCTACACCTTC. Protein: CAISESPAFEGYTF.

The chain has TRBV7-2 and TRBJ1-4, with D possibly matching TRBD1 (5 bases). The germline V gene encodes CDR1 SGHTA and CDR2 FQGNSA. Trimming left V 2 bases short and J 8 bases short, with 15 bases between. The CDR3 contains 15 residues. CDR3 region: CASSLWRAGSEKLFF. The CDR3 DNA reads as TGTGCCAGCAGCTTATGGAGGGCAGGGTCAGAAAAACTGTTTTTT.

This chain joins TRBV6-2 or TRBV6-3 and TRBJ1-2; D perhaps matches TRBD1 (6 bases). The CDR3 extends over 13 amino acids. The V gene lost 6 bases and the J gene lost 8 bases, with 16 bases spanning the gap. Per the germline V gene, CDR1 is MNHEY and CDR2 is SVGEGT. CDR3 residues: CASSPTGTIGYTF. In DNA form, the CDR3 reads TGTGCCAGCAGCCCGACTGGGACAATCGGCTACACCTTC.

The genes are TRBV15 and TRBJ1-5; no definite D call. This CDR3 comprises 15 residues. Germline V lookup: CDR1 LNHNV, CDR2 YYDKDF (reference sequence). V dropped 2 bases and J dropped 0 bases, with 8 bases sitting between them. CDR3 bases: TGTGCCACCAGCAGACAGATAAATAGCAATCAGCCCCAGCATTTT. The encoded protein is CATSRQINSNQPQHF.